This TCR beta chain was recovered during a study of graft-versus-host responses after intestinal transplantation. Study findings and constraints: GvH clones were identified in recipient marrow, with some first appearing in ileum or blood.

About this clone itself: Its antigen is unidentified.

Using immunoSEQ multiplex PCR, the repertoire was profiled, and TCRdb retains in-frame clones only, with some absent. The data contain tens of thousands of clones, about 90% of them seen just once; the ten biggest clones take up 5% to 6.5%. Sequences were derived from PBMCs, sampled approximately 660 days after intestinal transplant. This receptor was obtained from a human patient who received an intestinal transplant, so some T cells may come from the graft donor.

In DNA form, the CDR3 reads TGTGCCAGCAGTTACAGGAAGAACACTGAAGCTTTCTTT. Translating gives CASSYRKNTEAFF. J is TRBJ1-1 and V is TRBV6-6; D uncertain. This CDR3 comprises 13 residues. CDR1 is MNHNY, CDR2 SVGAGI, per germline (reference sequence). V was pared by 2 bases and J by 1 base, with 5 bases between.